This T cell receptor (beta chain) was documented in a study of CD8 T cells in ankylosing spondylitis. Study-level results: Researchers reportedly found disease-linked clones significantly enriched in matched ankylosing spondylitis synovial fluid. A CD8+ phenotype characterized the disease-linked clones, which were relatively rare in peripheral blood. Within ankylosing spondylitis blood, a TCR beta motif made up of roughly eight highly homologous variants appeared to be characteristic.

Making use of molecular barcodes, quantitative 5'-RACE generated TCR beta libraries. TCRdb reprocessed the 5' RACE reads via MiXCR and lists one record per CDR3 protein. The sample lists some 220,000 distinct CDR3 sequences; about 7% were seen once. In this sample, this clonotype turned up many times. Its antigen is undetermined. Between the trimmed V and J ends, which lost 7 bases and 5 bases, there was a span of 18 bases. Germline V gives CDR1 SQVTM, CDR2 ANQGSEA. The CDR3 length is 13 residues. The chain uses TRBV29-1 and TRBJ2-7; D may be TRBD1 or TRBD2 (6 bases each). The material sequenced was blood, either unsorted or a sorted T cell fraction (not recorded which). The receptor was derived from a male donor with ankylosing spondylitis. The CDR3 DNA sequence: TGCAGCGCGGGGCCGGGGGCACGCAACGAGCAGTACTTC. The encoded protein is CSAGPGARNEQYF.